In this sample, the clone carrying this T cell receptor (beta chain) turned up many times. Its antigen is currently unknown. TCRdb re-called the 5' RACE reads through MiXCR, storing one row per CDR3 protein. The table records around 47,000 distinct CDR3 sequences, about a fifth of them present only once. This entry comes from a study of neurological immune-mediated disorders. Time point noted: technical triplicate 3. Germline V lookup: CDR1 SGHAT, CDR2 FQNNGV. This CDR3 contains 13 residues. Trimming removed 3 bases at V and 3 bases at J, with 7 bases between. Findings and caveats of the study: Subjects shared no identical expanded-clone CDR3 amino acid sequences, suggesting private TCR-beta repertoires in all groups.

Sequencing was carried out using PBMCs. The TCR was taken from a man aged 55-75 years with HTLV-1-associated myelopathy (HAM/TSP). The chain combines TRBV11-2 with TRBJ2-3; D gene uncertain. CDR3 bases: TGTGCCAGCAGCTTCCGAATTACAGATACGCAGTATTTT. It translates to CASSFRITDTQYF.